Each of the 15 T cell receptor beta chains below was sequenced from the same sample in a study of blood T cells in healthy people across ages. Through a sample-barcoded 5' primer and a J-beta primer mix, a second PCR was run for roughly 6 to 11 cycles. TCRdb fed the 5' RACE reads into MiXCR, producing one record per CDR3 protein. Here the sample spans some 800,000 distinct CDR3 sequences, approximately 25% being singletons. These records were also assigned to another study, of T cells of mothers and their children.

Sequencing was performed on blood. These receptor sequences come from a boy younger than 18 in good health.

This clonotype was observed a few times. The V and J genes are TRBV4-2 and TRBJ2-7; D gene ambiguous. Trimming took 0 bases from V and 0 from J, leaving 12 bases between them. The CDR3 is 16 amino acids. Germline assignment: CDR1 LGHNA and CDR2 YNFKEQ. For the CDR3, the DNA is TGTGCCAGCAGCCAAGAACGTGGGCAAGCCTCCTACGAGCAGTACTTC. Amino acids: CASSQERGQASYEQYF.

There are a few counts of this clonotype. This chain links TRBV5-1 with TRBJ2-5; 7 nucleotides align to TRBD1. This CDR3 comprises 15 residues. Germline CDR1 SGHRS, CDR2 YFSETQ. The trim removed 1 base at V and 4 bases at J, leaving 7 bases unmatched. The CDR3 nucleotides read TGCGCCAGCAGCTTGTCGACAGGGAAACTAGAGACCCAGTACTTC. This translates into CASSLSTGKLETQYF.

Comments on this clonotype: A read error may produce the germline difference seen at one junction end. The chain carries TRBV6-1 and TRBJ2-1; 9 bases agree with TRBD1. The CDR3 is 16 amino acids. Per the germline V gene, CDR1 is MNHNS and CDR2 is SASEGT. CDR3 sequence: CACRQTGTGLVHEQFF. The CDR3 DNA sequence: TGTGCCTGCAGACAAACCGGGACAGGGCTTGTTCATGAGCAGTTCTTC.

The chain carries TRBV12-3 or TRBV12-4 and TRBJ1-4, with a possible D match to TRBD1 (5 bases). The CDR3 totals 16 residues. V was clipped by 7 bases and J by 1 base, with 16 bases between them. In DNA, the CDR3 is TGTGCCAGCACCCGATTAGGTGACAGAACTAATGAAAAACTGTTTTTT. Residues: CASTRLGDRTNEKLFF.

This clonotype was found a few times. This chain links TRBV29-1 with TRBJ2-3; a weak D match, TRBD2 (6 bases). The CDR3 spans 15 residues. Germline values: CDR1 SQVTM, CDR2 ANQGSEA. V gave up 6 bases and J gave up 0 bases, with 16 bases separating them. The CDR3: CSVGGLTTSTDTQYF. In DNA form, the CDR3 reads TGCAGCGTGGGGGGACTGACAACTAGCACAGATACGCAGTATTTT.

This clonotype was found a few times. The rearrangement joins TRBV7-9 to TRBJ2-1, with D tentatively TRBD1 (6 bases). This CDR3 comprises 16 residues. Trimming cost V 4 bases and J 4 bases, with 17 bases left between them. Germline CDR1 is SEHNR and CDR2 is FQNEAQ (reference sequence). The CDR3 DNA reads TGTGCCAGCAGCTCCCCGGATCAGGGGAAATACAATGAGCAGTTCTTC. This translates into CASSSPDQGKYNEQFF.

Turning to this clonotype: The CDR3 carries no conserved terminal phenylalanine or tryptophan, so it likely arises from a read error. V usage is TRBV4-3 and J usage is TRBJ2-7, with 7 bases that match TRBD1. Germline CDR1 is LGHNA and CDR2 is YSLEER. The CDR3 contains 16 residues. J was trimmed by 2 bases and V by 4 bases; bases with no gene match: 11. The CDR3, as DNA: TGCGCCAGCAGCCTCTCGGTAGGGACAGTTCCCTACGAGCAGTACCTC. Protein: CASSLSVGTVPYEQYL.

This chain joins TRBV7-2 and TRBJ2-7; D is tentatively TRBD1 or TRBD2 (5 bases each). Germline CDR1 SGHTA, CDR2 FQGNSA. The CDR3 loop spans 15 amino acids. Trimming stripped 1 base from V and 3 bases from J, with 13 bases between. The DNA of the CDR3 is TGTGCCAGCAGCTTAGTCGGGGACGGCATCTACGAGCAGTACTTC. This codes for CASSLVGDGIYEQYF.

The chain joins TRBV4-2 to TRBJ2-2; D not certain. This CDR3 has 16 residues. CDR1 and CDR2 from the germline V gene are LGHNA and YNFKEQ. Trimming stripped 0 bases from V and 5 bases from J, with 13 bases between. CDR3 DNA sequence: TGTGCCAGCAGCCAAGATATGGTAGTGGGGACCGGGGAGCTGTTTTTT. As protein: CASSQDMVVGTGELFF.

This clonotype was observed a handful of times. V and J are TRBV29-1 and TRBJ2-3; D is possibly TRBD2 (6 bases). Looked up from germline, CDR1 is SQVTM and CDR2 is ANQGSEA. The length of the CDR3 is 13 residues. V gave up 5 bases and J gave up 0 bases, with 9 bases separating them. CDR3 DNA sequence: TGCAGCGTTAGACGGGGGAGCACAGATACGCAGTATTTT. It specifies CSVRRGSTDTQYF.

Only a few counts were recorded for this clonotype. This chain links TRBV3-1 with TRBJ1-2; no definite D call. Germline CDR1 and CDR2: LGHDT and YNNKEL (reference sequence). V was cut by 1 base and J by 4 bases, with 7 bases left in between. CDR3 length: 13 residues. The CDR3 DNA is TGTGCCAGCAGCCAAGGGAACCGCTATGGCTACACCTTC. As protein: CASSQGNRYGYTF. The full variable domain, rest sourced from reference TRBV3-1 and TRBJ1-2, is DTAVSQTPKYLVTQMGNDKSIKCEQNLGHDTMYWYKQDSKKFLKIMFSYNNKELIINETVPNRFSPKSPDKAHLNLHINSLELGDSAVYFCASSQGNRYGYTFGSGTRLTVV.

The CDR3 protein is CSVEDGAGAFF. CDR3 in DNA: TGCAGCGTTGAAGATGGGGCAGGCGCTTTCTTT. The chain has TRBV29-1 and TRBJ1-1, with D possibly being TRBD1 (5 bases). V was shortened by 0 bases and J by 11 bases, with 10 bases between the two germline ends. CDR1 and CDR2 from the germline V gene are SQVTM and ANQGSEA. The CDR3 has 11 residues.

This sequence joins TRBV4-1 and TRBJ2-5; 8 nucleotides align to TRBD1. V was pared by 1 base and J by 0 bases, with 4 bases of the junction left unmatched. The CDR3 runs to 16 residues. The germline CDR1 and CDR2 sequences are MGHRA and YSYEKL. The CDR3 here is CASSQAQGVNQETQYF. The CDR3 DNA is TGCGCCAGCAGCCAAGCACAGGGGGTAAACCAAGAGACCCAGTACTTC.

This clonotype occurred a few times. The CDR3 region has the DNA TGCAGCGTTCGCGATACTGGAAACACCATATATTTT. As protein: CSVRDTGNTIYF. The V call is TRBV29-1, the J call TRBJ1-3; D remains unclear. There are 12 residues in the CDR3. V was clipped by 5 bases and J by 2 bases, with 7 bases between them. Germline V CDR1 and CDR2: SQVTM, ANQGSEA.

The chain has TRBV29-1 and TRBJ2-3, with TRBD2 as a possible D gene (6 bases). The CDR3 has 14 residues. The ends were cut back, 8 bases at V and 0 bases at J, with 15 bases in the middle. The V gene's germline CDR1 is SQVTM and CDR2 ANQGSEA. The chain's CDR3 is CSPTLAGSTDTQYF. The CDR3 nucleotides read TGCAGCCCCACGCTGGCGGGGAGCACAGATACGCAGTATTTT.